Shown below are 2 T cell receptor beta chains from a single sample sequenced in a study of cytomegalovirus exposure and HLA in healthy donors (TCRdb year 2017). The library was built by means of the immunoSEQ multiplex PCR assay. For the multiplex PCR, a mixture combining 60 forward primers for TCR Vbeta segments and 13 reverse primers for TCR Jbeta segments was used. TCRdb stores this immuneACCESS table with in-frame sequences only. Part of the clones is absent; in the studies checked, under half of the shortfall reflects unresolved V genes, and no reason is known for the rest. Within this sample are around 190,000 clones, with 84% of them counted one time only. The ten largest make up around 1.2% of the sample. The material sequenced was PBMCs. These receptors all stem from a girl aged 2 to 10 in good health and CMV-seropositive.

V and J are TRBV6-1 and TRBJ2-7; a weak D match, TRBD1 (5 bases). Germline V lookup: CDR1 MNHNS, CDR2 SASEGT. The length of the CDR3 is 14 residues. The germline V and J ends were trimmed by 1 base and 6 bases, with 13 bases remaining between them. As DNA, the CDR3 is TGTGCCAGCAGTGAAGAATTCAGGGTTTTCGAGCAGTACTTC. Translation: CASSEEFRVFEQYF.

This chain's CDR3 is CASSQTEDRLPYEQYF. As DNA, the CDR3 is TGCGCCAGCAGTCAGACCGAAGACAGATTACCCTACGAGCAGTACTTC. The J gene is TRBJ2-7, the V gene TRBV4-1; TRBD1 might be the D (5 bases). The V end was cut by 6 bases, the J end by 2 bases, with 20 bases between. Germline V lookup: CDR1 MGHRA, CDR2 YSYEKL. This CDR3 has 16 residues.